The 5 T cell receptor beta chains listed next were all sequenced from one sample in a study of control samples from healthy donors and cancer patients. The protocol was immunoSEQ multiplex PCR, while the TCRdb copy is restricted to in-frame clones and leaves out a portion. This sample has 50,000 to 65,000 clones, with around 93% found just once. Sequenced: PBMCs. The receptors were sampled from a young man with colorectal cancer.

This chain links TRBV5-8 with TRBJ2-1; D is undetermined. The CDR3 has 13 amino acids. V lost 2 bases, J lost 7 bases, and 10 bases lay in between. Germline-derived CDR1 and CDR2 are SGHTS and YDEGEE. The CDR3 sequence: CASSFNFWNEQFF. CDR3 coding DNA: TGTGCCAGCAGCTTTAACTTTTGGAATGAGCAGTTCTTC.

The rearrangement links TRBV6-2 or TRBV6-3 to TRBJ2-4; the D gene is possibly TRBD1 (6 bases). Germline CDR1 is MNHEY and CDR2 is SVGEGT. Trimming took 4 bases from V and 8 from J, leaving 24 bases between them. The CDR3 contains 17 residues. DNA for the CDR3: TGTGCCAGCAGTTCGCCGTTTCCCTGGGCAGCAGGGGACATTCAGTACTTC. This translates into CASSSPFPWAAGDIQYF.

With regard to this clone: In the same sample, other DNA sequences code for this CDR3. As DNA, the CDR3 is TGTGCCAGCAGCCCACAGGGAAACTATGGCTACACCTTC. This translates into CASSPQGNYGYTF. The V and J genes are TRBV14 and TRBJ1-2; weak D call: TRBD1 (6 bases). The germline V and J ends were trimmed by 4 bases and 2 bases, with 8 bases remaining between them. The CDR3 is made up of 13 amino acids. Germline V gene lookup returns CDR1 SGHDN and CDR2 FVKESK.

CDR3 sequence reads: CASTINGQADTGELFF. The CDR3 bases are TGTGCCAGCACCATCAACGGACAGGCTGACACCGGGGAGCTGTTTTTT. The chain couples TRBV7-2 to TRBJ2-2, with TRBD1 identical over 7 bases. The CDR3 is made up of 16 amino acids. The germline CDR1 and CDR2 sequences are SGHTA and FQGNSA. V lost 7 bases to trimming and J lost 3 bases; unmatched junction nucleotides: 11.

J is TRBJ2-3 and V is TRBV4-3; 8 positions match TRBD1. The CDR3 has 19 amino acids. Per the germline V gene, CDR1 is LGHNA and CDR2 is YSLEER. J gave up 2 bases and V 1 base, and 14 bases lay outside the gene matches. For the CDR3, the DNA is TGCGCCAGCAGCCAAGTGTTTACCCGGACAGGGTCCACCACAGATACGCAGTATTTT. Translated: CASSQVFTRTGSTTDTQYF.